What follows are 23 T cell receptor beta chains derived from one specimen sequenced in a study of tumor and adjacent non-tumor tissue in lung cancer. TCRbeta libraries were built with three rounds of nested PCR, modified from ARM-PCR. One entry per CDR3 protein results from TCRdb running MiXCR on the multiplex PCR reads. The sample consists of 71,000 or so distinct CDR3 sequences, over 75% of them appearing once. RNA was extracted from bulk tissue without any cell sorting. Sequences were obtained from lung tumor tissue. The receptors derive from a woman aged 45-59 years with non-small cell lung cancer.

This clonotype showed up just a few times. The genes are TRBV4-3 and TRBJ1-3; tentative D call: TRBD1 (5 bases). Looked up from germline, CDR1 is LGHNA and CDR2 is YSLEER. V was pared by 4 bases and J by 0 bases, with 10 bases between. CDR3 length: 15 residues. CDR3 amino acids: CASSRTGNSGNTIYF. CDR3 in DNA: TGCGCCAGCAGCCGCACAGGTAACTCTGGAAACACCATATATTTT.

This clonotype has a single count. It may be a read error: a sequence one base away is much more abundant. The rearrangement joins TRBV7-9 to TRBJ2-1; the D gene could be TRBD1 or TRBD2 (5 bases each). Germline lookup yields CDR1 SEHNR and CDR2 FQNEAQ (reference sequence). The CDR3 runs 13 residues. With 5 bases removed from V and 9 bases from J, the gap between germline ends came to 14 bases. The CDR3 spells CASSPGPPSEQFF. The CDR3 DNA sequence: TGTGCCAGCAGCCCGGGACCGCCGAGTGAGCAGTTCTTC.

For this clonotype: This sequence may be a read error, since a much larger clone differs from it by one base. The chain carries TRBV30 and TRBJ2-3; D unresolved. The CDR3 sequence is 13 residues long. Germline CDR1 GTSNPN, CDR2 SVGIG (reference sequence). The CDR3 spells CAWSPQSPSAHYF. As DNA, the CDR3 is TGTGCCTGGAGTCCCCAGAGTCCCTCGGCGCACTATTTT.

This chain connects TRBV29-1 to TRBJ1-1, with D unresolved. The CDR3 runs to 13 residues. Trimming stripped 5 bases from V and 3 bases from J, with 13 bases between. Germline lookup yields CDR1 SQVTM and CDR2 ANQGSEA. The CDR3: CSVYHRMDTEAFF. Here the CDR3 DNA reads TGCAGCGTTTATCACCGCATGGACACTGAAGCTTTCTTT.

A word on this clonotype: The junction does not match germline at one end; this may be a read error. V gene TRBV11-3 combines with J gene TRBJ2-1, with a weak D call TRBD1 (5 bases). The CDR3 has 13 residues. CDR1 and CDR2 (germline): SGHNT, YENEEA. The CDR3 DNA reads TGTGCCAGCAGCTTATACAGGAACAATGAGGAGTTCTTC. This codes for CASSLYRNNEEFF.

This chain joins TRBV28 and TRBJ2-4; a possible D gene is TRBD2 (6 bases). This CDR3 has 17 residues. Germline V gene sequence: CDR1 MDHEN, CDR2 SYDVKM. Trimming stripped 7 bases from V and 3 bases from J, with 22 bases between. CDR3 DNA sequence: TGTGCCAGCACTTTTGGACTACCGGAGAAAAGCAAAAACATTCAGTACTTC. This sequence encodes CASTFGLPEKSKNIQYF.

The table lists this clonotype with a count of one. The chain employs TRBV4-1 and TRBJ2-1, with 9 nucleotides matching TRBD2. V was pared by 8 bases and J by 5 bases, with 13 bases of the junction left unmatched. Germline V CDR1 and CDR2: MGHRA, YSYEKL. CDR3 length: 16 amino acids. CDR3 protein: CASGRRLAETHNEQFF. Here the CDR3 DNA reads TGCGCCAGCGGCCGCAGACTAGCGGAGACCCACAATGAGCAGTTCTTC.

V gene TRBV5-6 combines with J gene TRBJ2-1; TRBD2 might be the D (5 bases). Trimming took off 2 bases at V and 9 bases at J, with 18 bases between the two ends. This CDR3 has 15 amino acids. From germline, CDR1 is SGHDT and CDR2 YYEEEE. CDR3 nucleotides: TGTGCCAGCAGCTTACCCCACGGGGTGATAGCTGAGCAGTTCTTC. Translation gives CASSLPHGVIAEQFF.

This clonotype was detected a few times. A much larger clone is a single base away; this may be a read error. The chain links TRBV7-9 to TRBJ2-7; D not resolved. CDR3 size: 12 residues. Germline CDR1 is SEHNR and CDR2 is FQNEAQ (reference sequence). The CDR3 DNA follows: TGTGTCAGCAGCCCTTTCCATTCCGAGCAGTACTTC. This encodes CVSSPFHSEQYF.

Comment on this clonotype: The junction departs from germline at one end; a sequencing error may be responsible. The chain uses TRBV6-6 and TRBJ2-7, with unresolved D. CDR1 is MNHNY, CDR2 SVGAGI, per germline (reference sequence). The CDR3 length is 12 residues. CDR3 protein: CASSHRIYEQYF. CDR3 coding DNA: TGTGCCAGCAGTCACCGAATTTACGAACAGTACTTC.

This clonotype was found a few times. It may be a read error: a sequence one base away is much more abundant. In DNA, the CDR3 is TGTGCCAGCAGCGCAGGGGGCTATGGCTACACCTTC. It specifies CASSAGGYGYTF. V usage is TRBV24-1 and J usage is TRBJ1-2; TRBD1 aligns across 7 bases. CDR3 length: 12 amino acids. CDR1 and CDR2 (germline): KGHDR, SFDVKD. V lost 11 bases and J lost 4; bases outside the gene matches: 6.

As for this clonotype: Just one base apart from a much larger clone, this may be a read error. The chain carries TRBV21-1 and TRBJ2-4. TRBV21-1 is shown as a pseudogene. The CDR3 length is 19 residues. The CDR3 sequence is CASSKGHQRIALVKNIQYF. The CDR3 DNA is TGTGCCAGCAGCAAAGGACATCAGAGGATCGCGTTAGTCAAAAACATTCAGTACTTC.

The chain employs TRBV15 and TRBJ2-7, with D perhaps matching TRBD1 (5 bases). This CDR3 contains 15 residues. Germline values: CDR1 LNHNV, CDR2 YYDKDF (reference sequence). The V end was cut by 4 bases, the J end by 0 bases, with 13 bases between. For the CDR3, the DNA is TGTGCCACCAGCAAACCGGACACGAGCTCCTACGAGCAGTACTTC. Amino acid sequence: CATSKPDTSSYEQYF.

This sequence joins TRBV11-1 and TRBJ2-7; D remains unclear. V lost 5 bases, J lost 4 bases, and 15 bases lay in between. The germline V gene encodes CDR1 SGHAT and CDR2 FQDESV (reference sequence). The CDR3 loop spans 14 amino acids. CDR3 in DNA: TGTGCCAGCAGCCACTGGAACAGCTTGTACGAGCAGTACTTC. Translating gives CASSHWNSLYEQYF.

Remarks on this clonotype: The junction and the germline gene differ at one end; a read error may be behind it. The J gene is TRBJ1-1, the V gene TRBV6-2 or TRBV6-3, with unresolved D. This CDR3 is built from 14 residues. In germline, CDR1 is MNHEY, CDR2 SVGEGT. CDR3 region: CASSYSAGNTGAFF. The CDR3 bases are TGTGCAAGCAGTTACTCGGCTGGGAACACTGGAGCTTTCTTT.

The chain employs TRBV20-1 and TRBJ2-1; tentatively, D is TRBD2 (6 bases). Looked up from germline, CDR1 is DFQATT and CDR2 is SNEGSKA (reference sequence). There are 15 residues in the CDR3. V was pared by 3 bases and J by 0 bases, with 12 bases between. CDR3 region: CSARDSGSSYNEQFF. CDR3 bases: TGCAGTGCTAGGGATAGCGGAAGCTCCTACAATGAGCAGTTCTTC.

With respect to this clonotype: One end of the junction fails to match germline, which may point to a read error. The chain recombines TRBV20-1 with TRBJ2-3; no reliable D call. CDR3 length: 16 residues. CDR1 and CDR2 from the germline V gene are DFQATT and SNEGSKA (reference sequence). The CDR3 protein is CSARDPAEDMIDTQYF. In DNA form, the CDR3 reads TGCAGTGCTAGAGATCCTGCGGAAGATATGATAGATACGCAGTATTTC.

J is TRBJ1-4 and V is TRBV7-8, with D tentatively TRBD1 (6 bases). CDR3 length equals 18 residues. CDR1 is SGHVS, CDR2 FQNEAQ, per germline. V gave up 5 bases and J gave up 8 bases, with 27 bases separating them. CDR3 in amino acids: CASSPRGALLPVGEKLFF. In nucleotides, the CDR3 is TGTGCCAGCAGCCCGCGGGGGGCTCTTCTCCCTGTAGGGGAAAAACTGTTTTTT.

Regarding this clonotype: No conserved phenylalanine or tryptophan is present at the end of the CDR3, so a read error is the likely explanation. This chain links TRBV6-5 with TRBJ2-1, with 8 bases aligning to TRBD1. Looked up from germline, CDR1 is MNHEY and CDR2 is SVGAGI. This CDR3 spans 15 amino acids. CDR3 sequence reads: CASSSLTGEANEQFL. The DNA of the CDR3 is TGTGCCAGTAGTTCATTGACAGGGGAAGCAAATGAGCAGTTCCTC.

A remark on this clonotype: The junction and the germline gene differ at one end; a read error may be behind it. The J gene is TRBJ1-1, the V gene TRBV20-1; possible D gene TRBD1, 5 bases. The germline CDR1 and CDR2 sequences are DFQATT and SNEGSKA (reference sequence). The length of the CDR3 is 15 residues. The CDR3 is CSARGLEGSYTEAFF. CDR3 DNA sequence: TGCAGTGCTAGGGGGTTAGAGGGGTCGTACACCGAAGCTTTCTTT.

The chain employs TRBV11-1 and TRBJ2-5; unclear D gene. From germline, CDR1 is SGHAT and CDR2 FQDESV (reference sequence). The CDR3 sequence is 14 residues long. V lost 6 bases and J lost 4, with 15 bases in between. CDR3 in DNA: TGTGCCAGCAGTGCATCGATTTCGGGAGAGACCCAGTACTTC. Its translation is CASSASISGETQYF.

Remarks on this clonotype: One end of the junction fails to match germline, which may point to a read error. The chain couples TRBV20-1 to TRBJ2-1; TRBD2 matches at 7 bases. Germline-derived CDR1 and CDR2 are DFQATT and SNEGSKA (reference sequence). The CDR3 spans 14 residues. The CDR3 protein is CSARDQLGGDEQSF. The CDR3 nucleotides read TGCAGTGCTAGAGATCAACTGGGGGGGGATGAGCAGTCCTTC.

CDR3 in amino acids: CASSRYGRGSGANVLTF. In DNA, the CDR3 is TGTGCCAGTAGCCGGTATGGCAGGGGATCTGGGGCCAACGTCCTGACTTTC. The genes are TRBV19 and TRBJ2-6; D possibly corresponds to TRBD1 (6 bases). The CDR3 consists of 17 residues. In germline, CDR1 is LNHDA, CDR2 SQIVND (reference sequence). V was trimmed by 6 bases and J by 1 base, leaving 16 bases between them.